Below, 11 T cell receptor beta chains from the same sample are listed, as sequenced in a study of T cells in Graves' hyperthyroidism and ophthalmopathy. Regions amplified from RNA transcripts were the TCR beta CDR3 regions. First-round RT-PCR targeting the TCR CDR3 was performed with the HTBI primer set. TCRdb re-derived calls from the multiplex PCR reads in MiXCR, one entry per CDR3 protein. Of about 560,000 distinct CDR3 sequences listed, 16% are singletons. Sequencing was done on a sample of blood. These receptors were collected from a woman aged 18 to 35 with Graves' hyperthyroidism.

V and J are TRBV6-5 and TRBJ2-7, with D possibly being TRBD1 or TRBD2 (6 bases each). The CDR3 consists of 16 residues. Deletions cut 3 bases from V and 0 bases from J, with 15 bases between. CDR1 is MNHEY, CDR2 SVGAGI, per germline. In nucleotides, the CDR3 is TGTGCCAGCAGTTATCGGGGGCAGGGCTTCTCCTACGAGCAGTACTTC. As protein: CASSYRGQGFSYEQYF.

There are many counts of this clonotype. The chain uses TRBV10-3 and TRBJ2-1; tentatively, D is TRBD1 or TRBD2 (5 bases each). Trimming removed 4 bases from V and 7 bases from J, with 14 bases in between. CDR3 length equals 14 residues. The V gene's germline CDR1 is ENHRY and CDR2 SYGVKD. The CDR3 nucleotides read TGTGCCATCAGTGGGGGACCGACGAGTAATGAGCAGTTCTTC. This encodes CAISGGPTSNEQFF.

The chain has TRBV5-1 and TRBJ2-7; tentative D call: TRBD1 (5 bases). The CDR3 sequence is 14 residues long. Trimming stripped 1 base from V and 3 bases from J, with 11 bases between. Germline values: CDR1 SGHRS, CDR2 YFSETQ. CDR3 coding DNA: TGCGCCAGCAGCTTGAGGGGTCACTACTACGAGCAGTACTTC. Its translation is CASSLRGHYYEQYF. Filled out from reference TRBV5-1 and TRBJ2-7, the complete variable domain reads KAGVTQTPRYLIKTRGQQVTLSCSPISGHRSVSWYQQTPGQGLQFLFEYFSETQRNKGNFPGRFSGRQFSNSRSEMNVSTLELGDSALYLCASSLRGHYYEQYFGPGTRLTVT.

This clonotype was detected only a few times. The CDR3 here is CASGFEGRTDTQYF. The DNA of the CDR3 is TGCGCCAGCGGTTTTGAGGGGAGGACAGATACGCAGTATTTT. The gene calls are TRBV4-1 and TRBJ2-3; the D gene is possibly TRBD2 (6 bases). The CDR3 sequence is 14 residues long. V lost 8 bases, J lost 3 bases, and 15 bases lay in between. The V gene's germline CDR1 is MGHRA and CDR2 YSYEKL.

This clonotype turned up a few times. V and J are TRBV27 and TRBJ2-7; D is unresolved. Trimming took off 0 bases at V and 2 bases at J, with 11 bases between the two ends. This CDR3 has 15 amino acids. Germline values: CDR1 MNHEY, CDR2 SMNVEV (reference sequence). CDR3 DNA: TGTGCCAGCAGTTTATCGGTAGAAGTTACCTACGAGCAGTACTTC. It translates to CASSLSVEVTYEQYF.

The genes are TRBV15 and TRBJ1-3; D is uncertain. The CDR3 covers 15 residues. Trimming left V 1 base short and J 4 bases short, with 11 bases between. CDR1 is LNHNV, CDR2 YYDKDF, per germline (reference sequence). CDR3 amino acids: CATSRVELMGNTIYF. The CDR3 nucleotides are TGTGCCACCAGCAGAGTCGAGTTAATGGGAAACACCATATATTTT.

This chain joins TRBV6-1 and TRBJ2-1, with D perhaps assigned TRBD1 or TRBD2 (5 bases each). The CDR3 has 13 residues. Per the germline V gene, CDR1 is MNHNS and CDR2 is SASEGT. V dropped 10 bases and J dropped 2 bases, with 12 bases sitting between them. CDR3 region: CAIAGAPYNEQFF. The CDR3 DNA follows: TGTGCCATTGCCGGGGCCCCCTACAATGAGCAGTTCTTC.

In regard to this clonotype: A read error may be the cause here, since a much bigger clone is one base away. The chain is built from TRBV10-3 and TRBJ1-4; D perhaps matches TRBD1 (5 bases). The V end lost 4 bases, the J end lost 6 bases, and 15 bases lay between the germline ends. From germline, CDR1 is ENHRY and CDR2 SYGVKD. The length of the CDR3 is 15 residues. The CDR3 spells CAISAGALGDEKLFF. DNA for the CDR3: TGTGCCATCAGTGCTGGGGCCCTCGGGGATGAAAAACTGTTTTTT.

This clonotype showed up many times. The chain has TRBV7-2 and TRBJ1-6; 7 bases line up with TRBD1. The germline CDR1 and CDR2 sequences are SGHTA and FQGNSA. After removal of 5 bases from V and 14 bases from J, the junction contained 15 bases not matched to a gene. This CDR3 has 15 amino acids. CDR3 in DNA: TGTGCCAGCAGCAGCCGCGACAGGGCCCTGCAATCCCTCCACTTT. Residues: CASSSRDRALQSLHF.

CDR3 nucleotides: TGTGCCAGCTTCGGACTGACGGACAGTAATGAAAAACTGTTTTTT. Amino acids: CASFGLTDSNEKLFF. The gene calls are TRBV2 and TRBJ1-4, with a tentative D call TRBD1 (6 bases). This CDR3 has 15 amino acids. V was pared by 8 bases and J by 4 bases, with 17 bases between. The germline V gene has CDR1 SNHLY and CDR2 FYNNEI.

This clonotype was counted only a few times. This chain joins TRBV29-1 and TRBJ1-2; 10 bases are shared with TRBD1. Looked up from germline, CDR1 is SQVTM and CDR2 is ANQGSEA. With V trimmed by 7 bases and J by 7 bases, 12 bases remained unmatched. The CDR3 loop spans 14 amino acids. CDR3 sequence reads: CSDLRDRGSTGYTF. The CDR3 coding sequence is TGCAGCGACTTAAGGGACAGGGGATCGACTGGCTACACCTTC.